This T cell receptor (beta chain) was recorded in a study of neurological immune-mediated disorders (dated by TCRdb to the late 2010s). About the study as a whole: Of the roughly 34 multiple sclerosis patients, some 30 had relapsing-remitting MS and 3 had secondary progressive MS. The cohort comprised approximately 67 subjects: 15 or so HAM/TSP patients, around 34 multiple sclerosis patients and 20 healthy controls. Using UMI-based sequencing, the study compared peripheral blood TCR-beta repertoires from patients with HTLV-I-associated myelopathy (HAM/TSP), patients with multiple sclerosis, and healthy controls. The approximately 110 TCR-beta libraries covered PBMC samples along with longitudinal samples, technical triplicates, and paired sorted CD4+ and CD8+ T-cell subsets.

Measured from the cysteine to the phenylalanine, the CDR3 is 17 residues long. Of all the DNA, just the CDR3 is kept, 51 bases in frame from base 1. CDR1 and CDR2, per the germline V gene, are SGHRS and YFSETQ. The V end gives up 4 bases and the J end 2 bases, leaving 5 bases in the junction not matched to a gene. cDNA was synthesized by template-switch 5'RACE using a primer carrying a 10-nucleotide random unique molecular identifier by which each TCR transcript was tagged. Every sequencing run yielded over 190 million TCR-beta sequences covering 15-18 subjects. The RNeasy kit was used to extract total RNA. TCR-beta VDJ regions were amplified with primers for the TCR constant region and the 5'RACE anchor, using the KAPA Real-time Library Amplification kit. A first PCR added sample indexes and Illumina adaptors, after which a second PCR increased the library yield. The roughly 650 bp TCR product was size-selected on a 2% E-gel SizeSelection system after Ampure bead purification. Library quality was checked on a Bioanalyzer, concentration was measured with Qubit, and libraries were quantified with the Kapa Library Quantification kit before pooling. An Illumina HiSeq 2500 sequenced the libraries paired-end 2 x 150 bp. To increase sequence diversity, about 25-31% phiX was spiked into each library pool. The original methods were these. The quality-filtered reads were processed with the UMI-based MiGEC pipeline, whose error correction step removed more than 75% of the raw TCR sequences. IMGT germline references were used for alignment of VDJ genes, and clonotypes were defined by a unique CDR3 amino acid sequence together with V-J genes. Clonal expansion, Shannon diversity and CDR3 relatedness were evaluated with VDJtools (CalcPairwiseDistances, ClusterSamples), while phylogenetic trees were built in CLCbio workbench. Expanded clones were defined as having at least 8 unique UMIs, based on coefficient-of-variation modelling across technical triplicates. The raw public data were reprocessed by TCRdb itself: fastp quality trimming at Q25, MiXCR clonotype calling, in-frame beta chains only. When rows share a CDR3 protein, they turn into one entry using the most common DNA and genes. TCRdb's processing, not the study's, gives the V and J calls here. Recorded for this sample are about 71,000 distinct CDR3 sequences; 3.4% of them occurred a single time. Jointly, the top ten make up more than 3% of the sample.

General study outcomes and caveats: Repertoires from 18 of 34 MS patients were grouped by phylogenetic analysis into a cluster of related CDR3 sequences, suggesting a possible repertoire-level signature. The MS cluster showed no association with clinical or MRI features, and the authors stated that larger cohorts are needed. No identical CDR3 amino acid sequences were found to be shared among expanded clones across subjects, suggesting that TCR-beta repertoires were private in all groups. TCR clonal expansion was greatest in HAM/TSP patients and smallest in MS patients, who ranked below even healthy controls.

At least ten counts were recorded for this clonotype. The antigen it binds to is not known. Nothing much larger sits one base from this clone, and base qualities are not available. For unsorted PBMC libraries, 2 million PBMCs were used after storage in RNAlater at -80 degrees C until RNA extraction. Multiple sclerosis patients were enrolled in a US clinical protocol under which disease progression was evaluated by magnetic resonance imaging. Peripheral blood was subjected to Ficoll-Hypaque density gradient centrifugation to isolate PBMCs, which were then cryopreserved in liquid nitrogen. The rearrangement combines TRBV5-1 with TRBJ2-1, and 14 bases in between align with TRBD2. The receptor's source is a man in his forties with multiple sclerosis. What was sequenced was PBMCs. The nucleotides read TGCGCCAGCAGCCCCGGACTAGCGGGAGGAACCTACAATGAGCAGTTCTTC. Translated, this is CASSPGLAGGTYNEQFF.